This T cell receptor beta chain stems from a study of T cells in Graves' hyperthyroidism and ophthalmopathy. From germline, CDR1 is SGHTA and CDR2 FQGNSA. This CDR3 is built from 15 residues. Deletions cut 5 bases from V and 7 bases from J, with 15 bases between. TCR beta CDR3 regions were amplified from RNA. HTBI primers were employed in a first-round RT-PCR of the TCR CDR3. In TCRdb, the multiplex PCR reads were re-called with MiXCR into one record per CDR3 protein. Of a few hundred thousand distinct CDR3 sequences in the sample, 12% to 15% were seen once. Only a few counts were recorded for this clonotype. Antigen: not known. When ophthalmopathy did not progress within 18 months, Graves' hyperthyroidism was considered stable. Study-wide results and limits: Ophthalmopathy was told apart from stable hyperthyroidism by a 13 V-J model.

The receptor comes from a woman aged 40 to 50 with Graves' hyperthyroidism. The genes are TRBV7-2 and TRBJ1-6; D perhaps matches TRBD1 (6 bases). The sequenced sample consisted of blood. The CDR3 here is CASSLRQGSNSPLHF. Here the CDR3 DNA reads TGTGCCAGCAGCCTACGGCAGGGGTCGAATTCACCCCTCCACTTT.